This T cell receptor (beta chain) came from a study of T-cell memory formation after mild COVID-19. This CDR3 is built from 15 residues. The V end was cut by 0 bases, the J end by 8 bases, with 13 bases between. Per the germline V gene, CDR1 is MNHEY and CDR2 is SMNVEV (reference sequence). After 5'RACE with constant-segment primers, TCR alpha and TCR beta cDNA libraries carrying sample barcodes and UMIs were obtained. MiXCR, run by TCRdb on the 5' RACE reads, gives a single entry per CDR3 protein. The sample carries more than 150,000 distinct CDR3 sequences, about 9.9% recorded once. Details on this clonotype: Antigen unknown.

Findings and limits, study-wide: Second-wave clones reaching peak frequency on day 37 lacked confirmed SARS-CoV-2 specificity. For contracting clones, CD4+ ones sat mainly in CM and EM, CD8+ in EMRA.

This TCR derives from a man aged 18 to 29 who had mild COVID-19 (a few samples of this study predate the infection). Cell type and time point are not known. The rearrangement links TRBV27 to TRBJ1-4; D perhaps matches TRBD1 (5 bases). Sequenced material: PBMCs or a T cell subset sorted from them (not recorded which). DNA of the CDR3: TGTGCCAGCAGTTTATCGACCCGGGGGAGCGAAAAACTGTTTTTT. Translating gives CASSLSTRGSEKLFF.